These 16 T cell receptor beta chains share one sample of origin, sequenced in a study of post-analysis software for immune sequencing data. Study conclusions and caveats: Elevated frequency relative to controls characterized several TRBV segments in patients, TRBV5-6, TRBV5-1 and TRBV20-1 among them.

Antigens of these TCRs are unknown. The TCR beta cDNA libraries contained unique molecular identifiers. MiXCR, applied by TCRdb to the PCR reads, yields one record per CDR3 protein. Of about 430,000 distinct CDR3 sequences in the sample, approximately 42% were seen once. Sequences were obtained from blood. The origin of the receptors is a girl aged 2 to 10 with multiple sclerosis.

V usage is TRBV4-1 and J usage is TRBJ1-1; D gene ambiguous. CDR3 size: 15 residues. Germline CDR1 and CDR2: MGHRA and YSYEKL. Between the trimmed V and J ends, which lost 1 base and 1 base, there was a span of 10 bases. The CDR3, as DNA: TGCGCCAGCAGCCAAGTGAGACACCCGAACACTGAAGCTTTCTTT. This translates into CASSQVRHPNTEAFF.

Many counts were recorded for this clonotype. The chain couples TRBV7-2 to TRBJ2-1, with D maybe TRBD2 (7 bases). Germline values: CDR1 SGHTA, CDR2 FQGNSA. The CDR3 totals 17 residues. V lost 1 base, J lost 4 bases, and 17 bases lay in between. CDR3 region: CASSLVGGAAAYNEQFF. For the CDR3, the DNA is TGTGCCAGCAGCTTAGTGGGGGGGGCAGCGGCTTACAATGAGCAGTTCTTC.

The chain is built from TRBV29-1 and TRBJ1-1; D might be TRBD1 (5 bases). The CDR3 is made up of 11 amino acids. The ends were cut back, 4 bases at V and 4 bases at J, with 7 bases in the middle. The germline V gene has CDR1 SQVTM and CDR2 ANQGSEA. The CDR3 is CSVGGATEAFF. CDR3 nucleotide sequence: TGCAGCGTTGGAGGGGCCACTGAAGCTTTCTTT. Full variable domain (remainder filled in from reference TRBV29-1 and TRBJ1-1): SAVISQKPSRDICQRGTSLTIQCQVDSQVTMMFWYRQQPGQSLTLIATANQGSEATYESGFVIDKFPISRPNLTFSTLTVSNMSPEDSSIYLCSVGGATEAFFGQGTRLTVV.

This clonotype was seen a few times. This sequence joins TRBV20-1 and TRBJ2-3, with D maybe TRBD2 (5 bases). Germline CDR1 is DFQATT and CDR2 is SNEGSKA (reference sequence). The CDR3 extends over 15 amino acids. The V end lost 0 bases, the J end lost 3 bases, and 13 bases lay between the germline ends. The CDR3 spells CSARDLRRVTDTQYF. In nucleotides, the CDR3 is TGCAGTGCTAGAGATCTGAGGCGGGTTACAGATACGCAGTATTTT.

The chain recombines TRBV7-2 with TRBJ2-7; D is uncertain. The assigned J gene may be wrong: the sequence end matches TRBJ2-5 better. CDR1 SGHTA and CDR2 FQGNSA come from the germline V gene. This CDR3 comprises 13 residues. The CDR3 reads CASSSSRLETQYF. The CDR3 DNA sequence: TGTGCCAGCAGCTCGTCGAGGTTAGAGACCCAGTACTTC.

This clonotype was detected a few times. In DNA form, the CDR3 reads TGTGCCAGCAGCTTAGAGTCGGGGGCGAACACTGAAGCTTTCTTT. Translation gives CASSLESGANTEAFF. The rearrangement uses TRBV7-2 and TRBJ1-1; D is possibly TRBD1 (6 bases). With 1 base removed from V and 1 base from J, the gap between germline ends came to 10 bases. Germline CDR1 is SGHTA and CDR2 is FQGNSA. This CDR3 is 15 amino acids long.

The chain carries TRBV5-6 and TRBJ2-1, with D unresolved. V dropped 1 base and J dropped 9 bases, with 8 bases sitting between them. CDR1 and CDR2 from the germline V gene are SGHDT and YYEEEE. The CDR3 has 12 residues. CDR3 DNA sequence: TGTGCCAGCAGCTTGCAACGTATTGAGCAGTTCTTC. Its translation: CASSLQRIEQFF.

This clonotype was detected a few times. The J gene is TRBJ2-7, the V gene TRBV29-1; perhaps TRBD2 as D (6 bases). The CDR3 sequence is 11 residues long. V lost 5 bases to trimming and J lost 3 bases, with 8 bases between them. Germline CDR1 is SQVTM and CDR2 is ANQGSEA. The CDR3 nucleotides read TGCAGCGTTTCGGGACTCTACGAGCAGTACTTC. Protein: CSVSGLYEQYF.

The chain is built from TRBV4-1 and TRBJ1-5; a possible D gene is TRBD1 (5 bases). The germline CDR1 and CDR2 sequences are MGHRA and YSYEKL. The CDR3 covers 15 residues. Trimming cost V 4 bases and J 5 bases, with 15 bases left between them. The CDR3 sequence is CASSLPGQRDQPQHF. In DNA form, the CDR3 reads TGCGCCAGCAGCCTCCCCGGACAAAGGGATCAGCCCCAGCATTTT.

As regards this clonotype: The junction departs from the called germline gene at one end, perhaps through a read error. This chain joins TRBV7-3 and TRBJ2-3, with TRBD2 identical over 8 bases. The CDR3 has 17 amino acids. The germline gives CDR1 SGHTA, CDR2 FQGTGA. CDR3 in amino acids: CACSLVAGGPSTDTQYF. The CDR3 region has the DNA TGTGCCTGCAGCTTAGTGGCGGGAGGTCCTAGCACAGATACGCAGTATTTT.

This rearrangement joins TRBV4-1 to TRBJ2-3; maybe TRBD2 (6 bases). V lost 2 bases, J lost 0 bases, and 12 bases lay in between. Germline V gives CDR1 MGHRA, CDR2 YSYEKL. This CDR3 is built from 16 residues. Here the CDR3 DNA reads TGCGCCAGCAGCCAAAGCGGGTCTTATAGCACAGATACGCAGTATTTT. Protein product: CASSQSGSYSTDTQYF.

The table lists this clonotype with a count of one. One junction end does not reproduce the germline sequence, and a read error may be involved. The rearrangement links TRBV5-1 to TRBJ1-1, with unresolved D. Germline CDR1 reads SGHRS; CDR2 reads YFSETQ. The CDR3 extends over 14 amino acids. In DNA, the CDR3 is TGCACCAGCAGCTTGGCCGAAAAGACGGGTGAAGCTTTCTTT. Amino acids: CTSSLAEKTGEAFF.

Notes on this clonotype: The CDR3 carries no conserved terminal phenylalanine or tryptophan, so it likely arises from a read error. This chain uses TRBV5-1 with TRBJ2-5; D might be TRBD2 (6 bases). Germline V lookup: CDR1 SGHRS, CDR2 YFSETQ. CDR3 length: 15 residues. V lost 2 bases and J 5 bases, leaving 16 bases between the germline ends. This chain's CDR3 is CASSFRAGLRETQYY. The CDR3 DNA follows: TGCGCCAGCAGCTTCCGGGCGGGACTGAGGGAGACCCAGTACTAC.

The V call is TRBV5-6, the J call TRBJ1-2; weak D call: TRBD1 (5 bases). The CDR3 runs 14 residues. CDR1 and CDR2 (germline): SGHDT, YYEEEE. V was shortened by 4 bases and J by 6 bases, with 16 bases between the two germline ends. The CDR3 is CASSQVGRDDGYTF. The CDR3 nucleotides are TGTGCCAGCAGCCAGGTAGGGAGGGACGATGGCTACACCTTC. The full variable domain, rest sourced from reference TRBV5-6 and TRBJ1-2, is DAGVTQSPTHLIKTRGQQVTLRCSPKSGHDTVSWYQQALGQGPQFIFQYYEEEERQRGNFPDRFSGHQFPNYSSELNVNALLLGDSALYLCASSQVGRDDGYTFGSGTRLTVV.

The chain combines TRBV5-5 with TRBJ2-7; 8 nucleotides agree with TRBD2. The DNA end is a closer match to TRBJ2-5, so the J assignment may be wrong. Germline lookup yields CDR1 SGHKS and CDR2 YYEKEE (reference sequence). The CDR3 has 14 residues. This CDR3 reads CASSTGGAFETQYF. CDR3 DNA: TGTGCCAGCAGCACCGGGGGGGCATTTGAGACCCAGTACTTC.

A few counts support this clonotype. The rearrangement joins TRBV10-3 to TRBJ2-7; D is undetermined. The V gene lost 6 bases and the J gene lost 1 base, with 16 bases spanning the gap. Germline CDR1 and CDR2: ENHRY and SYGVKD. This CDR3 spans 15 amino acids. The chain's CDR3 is CAIRGLVDRSYEQYF. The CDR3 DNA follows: TGTGCCATCAGGGGCCTGGTAGATAGGTCCTACGAGCAGTACTTC.